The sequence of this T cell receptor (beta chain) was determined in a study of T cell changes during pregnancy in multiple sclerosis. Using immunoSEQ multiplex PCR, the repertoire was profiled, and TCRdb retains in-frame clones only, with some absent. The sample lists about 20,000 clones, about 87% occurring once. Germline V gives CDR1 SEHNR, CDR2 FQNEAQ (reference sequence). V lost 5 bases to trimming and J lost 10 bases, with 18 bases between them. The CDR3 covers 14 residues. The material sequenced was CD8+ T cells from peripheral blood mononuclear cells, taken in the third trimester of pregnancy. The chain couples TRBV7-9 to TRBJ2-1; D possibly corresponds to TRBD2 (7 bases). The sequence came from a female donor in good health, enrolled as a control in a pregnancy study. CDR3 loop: CASSPGPRGQEQFF. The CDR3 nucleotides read TGTGCCAGCAGCCCCGGGCCGCGGGGGCAGGAGCAGTTCTTC.